The 25 T cell receptor beta chains below were found in one sample sequenced in a study of blood T cell repertoires in COVID-19. The data were produced by immunoSEQ multiplex PCR, yet TCRdb's version contains in-frame clones alone and is incomplete. The sample lists about 230,000 clones, more than 75% occurring once. The sample comprised peripheral blood. The receptors shown here come from a man aged 50-59 years with COVID-19, enrolled during active disease.

This chain joins TRBV6-5 and TRBJ1-2; D gene unclear. The CDR3 runs to 13 residues. V dropped 2 bases and J dropped 5 bases, with 9 bases sitting between them. Per the germline V gene, CDR1 is MNHEY and CDR2 is SVGAGI. CDR3 loop: CASSYSLLYGYTF. The CDR3 coding sequence is TGTGCCAGCAGTTACAGTCTACTATATGGCTACACCTTC.

This chain's CDR3 is CASSGSRQGRTEAFF. As DNA, the CDR3 is TGTGCCAGTAGTGGGTCTAGACAGGGAAGGACTGAAGCTTTCTTT. The V call is TRBV19, the J call TRBJ1-1; 7 bases align to TRBD1. The junction had 11 bases not matched to a gene; V was cut back by 5 bases and J by 5 bases. CDR3 length: 15 amino acids. Germline V CDR1 and CDR2: LNHDA, SQIVND (reference sequence).

The V call is TRBV19, the J call TRBJ2-7; D may be TRBD1 (5 bases). V lost 5 bases and J lost 5, with 19 bases in between. Germline loops: CDR1 LNHDA, CDR2 SQIVND (reference sequence). The CDR3 has 15 residues. CDR3 residues: CASSVTQGARHEQYF. CDR3 bases: TGTGCCAGTAGTGTCACGCAGGGCGCCCGCCACGAGCAGTACTTC.

Only a few counts were recorded for this clone. This chain links TRBV12-3 or TRBV12-4 with TRBJ2-2, with no clear D. This CDR3 has 11 amino acids. V lost 6 bases, J lost 8 bases, and 7 bases lay in between. CDR3 DNA sequence: TGTGCCAGCAGCCCTTCGGGGGAGCTGTTTTTT. It translates to CASSPSGELFF.

The chain joins TRBV28 to TRBJ2-1, with a tentative D call TRBD1 (5 bases). Trimming cost V 8 bases and J 5 bases, with 13 bases left between them. Germline V gene lookup returns CDR1 MDHEN and CDR2 SYDVKM. CDR3 length equals 13 residues. The CDR3, as DNA: TGTGCCAGCTCCAGGGTTAACAACAATGAGCAGTTCTTC. The encoded protein is CASSRVNNNEQFF.

The J gene is TRBJ2-7, the V gene TRBV6-5, with D tentatively TRBD2 (6 bases). This CDR3 spans 14 amino acids. Trimming shortened V by 6 bases and J by 6 bases, and 18 bases separated the two germline ends. Germline V gene sequence: CDR1 MNHEY, CDR2 SVGAGI. The DNA for the CDR3 is TGTGCCAGCAGACGAGCGGGCGAGGGACGCGAGCAGTACTTC. Its protein product is CASRRAGEGREQYF.

This clone came up once. V gene TRBV21-1 combines with J gene TRBJ2-1; TRBD2, the D gene given by the table, was not confirmed from the DNA. TRBV21-1 is a documented pseudogene. The CDR3 totals 15 residues. The CDR3 region has the DNA TGTGCCAGCAGCAAAGGGGAGGGCTCCTACAATGAGCAGTTCTTC. This codes for CASSKGEGSYNEQFF.

The V gene is TRBV28, the J gene TRBJ2-2, with D maybe TRBD2 (5 bases). From germline, CDR1 is MDHEN and CDR2 SYDVKM. The CDR3 has 17 amino acids. Trimming stripped 4 bases from V and 8 bases from J, with 23 bases between. The CDR3 nucleotides read TGTGCCAGCAGTTCTCCCCGCGCCGGGGTCATGATGGGGGAGCTGTTTTTT. Translating gives CASSSPRAGVMMGELFF.

The genes are TRBV2 and TRBJ1-6; TRBD1 matches 9 bases. The CDR3 is 19 residues long. V shed 5 bases and J 6 bases; nucleotides not matched to a gene: 17. The V gene's germline CDR1 is SNHLY and CDR2 FYNNEI. The DNA for the CDR3 is TGTGCCAGCAGTCGCATAGTTCAACAGGGGGCGCAGGGTAATTCACCCCTCCACTTT. Translated: CASSRIVQQGAQGNSPLHF.

In its sample, this clone was seen once. The chain recombines TRBV5-8 with TRBJ2-5; 8 positions match TRBD2. Germline V CDR1 and CDR2: SGHTS, YDEGEE. The CDR3 consists of 16 residues. Unmatched junction bases numbered 21, after V lost 4 bases and J lost 13 bases. CDR3 residues: CASSPTSLAVDLYRYF. As DNA, the CDR3 is TGTGCCAGCAGCCCAACGTCACTAGCGGTCGATCTGTATCGGTACTTC.

This chain links TRBV28 with TRBJ2-2, with 16 positions matching TRBD2. Germline CDR1 reads MDHEN; CDR2 reads SYDVKM. The length of the CDR3 is 16 residues. V gave up 7 bases and J gave up 7 bases; unmatched junction bases: 6. This CDR3 is CASTTGLAGGLGELFF. CDR3 nucleotides: TGTGCCAGCACCACGGGACTAGCGGGGGGGCTCGGGGAGCTGTTTTTT.

V usage is TRBV6-6 and J usage is TRBJ2-7; D might be TRBD1 (5 bases). V was cut by 5 bases and J by 0 bases, with 11 bases left in between. CDR1 and CDR2 from the germline V gene are MNHNY and SVGAGI (reference sequence). The CDR3 consists of 14 residues. Here the CDR3 DNA reads TGTGCCAGCAGTCAGACAGAAAGCTCCTACGAGCAGTACTTC. It translates to CASSQTESSYEQYF.

This chain uses TRBV19 with TRBJ2-5; 12 nucleotides agree with TRBD1. The germline V gene has CDR1 LNHDA and CDR2 SQIVND (reference sequence). The V segment lost 5 bases and the J segment 5 bases; nucleotides outside the gene matches: 9. The CDR3 has 16 residues. CDR3 sequence reads: CASSYGTGGFYETQYF. The DNA for the CDR3 is TGTGCCAGTAGTTATGGGACAGGGGGCTTCTACGAGACCCAGTACTTC.

The chain uses TRBV30 and TRBJ1-1, with D perhaps matching TRBD1 (6 bases). V was trimmed by 1 base and J by 11 bases, leaving 20 bases between them. This CDR3 spans 14 amino acids. Germline V gene lookup returns CDR1 GTSNPN and CDR2 SVGIG (reference sequence). The CDR3 nucleotides read TGTGCCTGGAGTGAGGATGGCAGGGGAGTTTCGGCTTTCTTT. It translates to CAWSEDGRGVSAFF.

Only one count was recorded for this clone. J is TRBJ1-1 and V is TRBV19, with D uncertain. V was pared by 6 bases and J by 4 bases, with 6 bases between. The CDR3 has 11 amino acids. CDR1 and CDR2 (germline): LNHDA, SQIVND (reference sequence). As DNA, the CDR3 is TGTGCCAGTAGCCGGGGCACTGAAGCTTTCTTT. Residues: CASSRGTEAFF.

V gene TRBV5-1 combines with J gene TRBJ2-5; 11 positions agree with TRBD1. Germline V gives CDR1 SGHRS, CDR2 YFSETQ. This CDR3 region has 16 residues. J was trimmed by 1 base and V by 1 base; bases with no gene match: 3. The chain's CDR3 is CASSLSGTGGQETQYF. The CDR3 coding sequence is TGCGCCAGCAGCTTGTCCGGGACAGGGGGCCAAGAGACCCAGTACTTC. Looking up the rest from reference TRBV5-1 and TRBJ2-5 gives the full variable domain: KAGVTQTPRYLIKTRGQQVTLSCSPISGHRSVSWYQQTPGQGLQFLFEYFSETQRNKGNFPGRFSGRQFSNSRSEMNVSTLELGDSALYLCASSLSGTGGQETQYFGPGTRLLVL.

The chain couples TRBV28 to TRBJ2-4; D call uncertain. The germline V and J ends were trimmed by 4 bases and 6 bases, with 10 bases remaining between them. The V gene's germline CDR1 is MDHEN and CDR2 SYDVKM. The CDR3 extends over 13 amino acids. CDR3 DNA: TGTGCCAGCAGTTCATACCCGGGAAACATTCAGTACTTC. Translating gives CASSSYPGNIQYF.

The V gene is TRBV30, the J gene TRBJ2-1; TRBD1 matches 11 bases. The CDR3 contains 15 residues. Germline V lookup: CDR1 GTSNPN, CDR2 SVGIG (reference sequence). Trimming removed 0 bases from V and 8 bases from J; junction bases left unmatched: 6. Here the CDR3 reads CAWSVLGQGAYEQFF. Written as DNA, the CDR3 is TGTGCCTGGAGTGTACTTGGACAGGGGGCGTATGAGCAGTTCTTC.

This rearrangement joins TRBV7-2 to TRBJ1-2; 9 bases line up with TRBD1. There are 16 residues in the CDR3. CDR1 and CDR2 from the germline V gene are SGHTA and FQGNSA. J was trimmed by 3 bases and V by 4 bases; bases with no gene match: 9. The CDR3 region is CASSSFRDRADYGYTF. CDR3 coding DNA: TGTGCCAGCAGCTCCTTCCGGGACAGGGCCGACTATGGCTACACCTTC.

The CDR3 sequence: CASSEAGLNYGYTF. CDR3 in DNA: TGTGCCAGCAGTGAAGCCGGTCTTAACTATGGCTACACCTTC. The V and J genes are TRBV6-1 and TRBJ1-2; D ambiguous. Germline-derived CDR1 and CDR2 are MNHNS and SASEGT. This CDR3 is 14 amino acids long. Trimming cost V 0 bases and J 1 base, with 6 bases left between them.

CDR3 in amino acids: CASSHQPTGVSNEKLFF. The CDR3 DNA reads TGTGCCAGCAGCCATCAACCTACAGGGGTTTCTAATGAAAAACTGTTTTTT. The chain uses TRBV3-1 (or the pseudogene TRBV3-2) and TRBJ1-4; 7 bases line up with TRBD1. V lost 3 bases and J lost 3; bases outside the gene matches: 10. The CDR3 sequence is 17 residues long. The germline gives CDR1 LGHDT, CDR2 YNNKEL (reference sequence).

The V and J genes are TRBV27 and TRBJ2-1; 8 bases line up with TRBD1. This CDR3 has 15 residues. Trimming removed 4 bases from V and 8 bases from J; junction bases left unmatched: 10. CDR1 and CDR2 (germline): MNHEY, SMNVEV (reference sequence). CDR3 nucleotide sequence: TGTGCCAGCAGTTCCCGACAGGGGTTGTTACATGAGCAGTTCTTC. This encodes CASSSRQGLLHEQFF.

This chain links TRBV30 with TRBJ1-5, with 7 bases fitting TRBD1. Germline V gives CDR1 GTSNPN, CDR2 SVGIG (reference sequence). The V and J ends lost 2 bases and 6 bases, in that order; junction bases with no gene match: 7. CDR3 length: 14 residues. This CDR3 is CAWSPTGYGQPQHF. The CDR3 DNA reads TGTGCCTGGAGTCCGACAGGGTACGGTCAGCCCCAGCATTTT.

The table lists this clone with a few counts. This chain's CDR3 is CASSQDLGGRGGNTEAFF. The CDR3 region has the DNA TGTGCCAGCAGCCAAGATCTCGGTGGGAGGGGGGGGAACACTGAAGCTTTCTTT. The chain couples TRBV4-2 to TRBJ1-1; D may be TRBD1 (6 bases). CDR1 is LGHNA, CDR2 YNFKEQ, per germline. The CDR3 covers 18 residues. Trimming removed 0 bases at V and 1 base at J, with 18 bases between.

The genes are TRBV7-3 and TRBJ2-7; 7 positions match TRBD2. With 5 bases clipped from V and 6 bases from J, the junction kept 7 bases outside the gene matches. CDR3 length equals 13 residues. CDR1 is SGHTA and CDR2 is FQGTGA in the germline V gene. The CDR3 coding sequence is TGTGCCAGCAGCCTAGGTCCGGGGGGCGAGCAGTACTTC. Its protein product is CASSLGPGGEQYF.